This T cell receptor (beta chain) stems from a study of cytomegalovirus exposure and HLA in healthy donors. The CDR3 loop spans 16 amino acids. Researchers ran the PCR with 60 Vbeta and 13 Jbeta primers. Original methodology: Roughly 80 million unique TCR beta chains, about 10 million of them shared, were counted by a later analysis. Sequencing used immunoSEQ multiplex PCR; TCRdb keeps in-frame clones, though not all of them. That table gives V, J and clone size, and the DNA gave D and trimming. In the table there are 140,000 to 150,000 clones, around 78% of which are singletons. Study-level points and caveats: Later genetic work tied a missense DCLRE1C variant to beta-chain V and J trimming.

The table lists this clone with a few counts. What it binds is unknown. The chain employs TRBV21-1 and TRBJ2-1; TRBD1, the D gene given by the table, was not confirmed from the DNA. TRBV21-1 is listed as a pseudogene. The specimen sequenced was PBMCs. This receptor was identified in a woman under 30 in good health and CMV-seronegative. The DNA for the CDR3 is TGTGCCAGCAGCGACTCAGGGATTGTGGCATTCAATGAGCAGTTCTTC. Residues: CASSDSGIVAFNEQFF.